This TCR beta chain emerged from a study of cytomegalovirus exposure and HLA in healthy donors. Study background: HLA-typed donors were the source of approximately 85 million unique TCRs, which an early data release held.

Study findings and constraints: TCR beta V segments were, for the most part, productive about 87% or about 30% of the time in an earlier analysis. Specificity of three CMV-associated chains for CMV antigens was verified in vitro.

Comments on this clone: Its antigen is undetermined.

With 60 Vbeta and 13 Jbeta primers, the PCR was carried out. Generated by immunoSEQ multiplex PCR, the TCRdb table keeps only in-frame clones and is missing some. This repertoire includes under 90,000 clones. CDR1 SGHDN and CDR2 FVKESK come from the germline V gene. This CDR3 has 12 amino acids. V usage is TRBV14 and J usage is TRBJ2-7; 7 bases fit TRBD1. Specimen: PBMCs. This TCR was recovered from a man aged 50 to 59 in good health and CMV-seropositive. The chain's CDR3 is CASRGLSYEQYF. CDR3 DNA sequence: TGTGCGAGTAGGGGGCTCTCCTACGAGCAGTACTTC.